Listed here are 25 T cell receptor beta chains from one sample, sequenced in a study of cytomegalovirus exposure and HLA in healthy donors. PCR involved 60 Vbeta and 13 Jbeta primers. The table came from immunoSEQ multiplex PCR; TCRdb's copy has only in-frame clones and leaves some out. Seen here are under 200,000 clones, about 84% observed once, and the top ten hold 1% to 1.5%. Sequencing used PBMCs. These receptors originate from a man aged 50 or older in good health and CMV-seropositive.

The J gene is TRBJ2-4, the V gene TRBV9; 9 bases match TRBD2. The CDR3 spans 14 residues. The V and J ends lost 4 bases and 8 bases, in that order; junction bases with no gene match: 7. The germline gives CDR1 SGDLS, CDR2 YYNGEE. CDR3 in amino acids: CASSTPSGVDIQYF. DNA of the CDR3: TGTGCCAGCAGCACCCCTAGCGGGGTGGACATTCAGTACTTC.

This sequence joins TRBV6-5 and TRBJ1-5; 7 bases align to TRBD1. V was clipped by 6 bases and J by 8 bases; unmatched bases: 7. CDR1 is MNHEY, CDR2 SVGAGI, per germline. The CDR3 is 13 residues long. The CDR3 bases are TGTGCCAGCAGCGAAAGCACAGGGGAGCCCCAGCATTTT. Translated, it gives CASSESTGEPQHF.

This clone has just a few counts. The chain has TRBV28 and TRBJ1-2, with 9 bases identical to TRBD1. V was pared by 6 bases and J by 8 bases, with 7 bases of the junction left unmatched. CDR3 length: 13 amino acids. From germline, CDR1 is MDHEN and CDR2 SYDVKM. The CDR3 DNA reads as TGTGCCAGCAGATCTACAGGGGGCAGGGGCTACACCTTC. It yields the protein CASRSTGGRGYTF.

The genes are TRBV28 and TRBJ2-1; 10 nucleotides align to TRBD2. V dropped 8 bases and J dropped 2; count of bases not matched to a gene: 6. CDR3 size: 15 residues. Germline-derived CDR1 and CDR2 are MDHEN and SYDVKM. The CDR3: CASSPGLAAYNEQFF. Written as DNA, the CDR3 is TGTGCCAGCTCCCCCGGACTAGCGGCCTACAATGAGCAGTTCTTC.

The V gene is TRBV10-1, the J gene TRBJ2-4; tentatively, D is TRBD2 (5 bases). With 5 bases removed from V and 6 bases from J, the gap between germline ends came to 11 bases. This CDR3 has 13 amino acids. In germline, CDR1 is WNHNN, CDR2 SYGVQD (reference sequence). CDR3 loop: CASSSGRGNIQYF. The CDR3, as DNA: TGCGCCAGCAGTAGCGGTCGGGGAAACATTCAGTACTTC.

The chain recombines TRBV27 with TRBJ2-1, with D possibly matching TRBD1 (6 bases). The V gene's germline CDR1 is MNHEY and CDR2 SMNVEV (reference sequence). This CDR3 contains 14 residues. V lost 5 bases to trimming and J lost 2 bases, with 10 bases between them. The CDR3 DNA follows: TGTGCCAGCAGTCCATACAGGGCCTACAATGAGCAGTTCTTC. It specifies CASSPYRAYNEQFF.

The chain uses TRBV5-1 and TRBJ2-7, with D perhaps TRBD1 (5 bases). V shed 6 bases and J shed 6 bases, with 16 bases lying between them. This CDR3 has 13 residues. Germline-derived CDR1 and CDR2 are SGHRS and YFSETQ. CDR3 coding DNA: TGCGCCAGCACCCGAATCCCAGGGCGCGAGCAGTACTTC. Amino acid sequence: CASTRIPGREQYF. The whole variable domain, filled in from reference TRBV5-1 and TRBJ2-7, reads KAGVTQTPRYLIKTRGQQVTLSCSPISGHRSVSWYQQTPGQGLQFLFEYFSETQRNKGNFPGRFSGRQFSNSRSEMNVSTLELGDSALYLCASTRIPGREQYFGPGTRLTVT.

The count of this clone is one. V is TRBV18 and J is TRBJ2-7, with 7 bases fitting TRBD1. V shed 2 bases, J shed 2 bases, and the junction held 9 bases outside the gene matches. This CDR3 spans 16 amino acids. The germline V gene encodes CDR1 KGHSH and CDR2 LQKENI. CDR3 sequence: CASSPTTGQPTYEQYF. The CDR3 bases are TGTGCCAGCTCACCAACGACAGGGCAACCTACCTACGAGCAGTACTTC.

The J gene is TRBJ1-1, the V gene TRBV6-5, with 7 bases lining up with TRBD1. Germline CDR1 is MNHEY and CDR2 is SVGAGI. The length of the CDR3 is 15 residues. V dropped 5 bases and J dropped 1; count of bases not matched to a gene: 7. The DNA of the CDR3 is TGTGCCAGCAGTAAGCTAGGGGGCGCGAACACTGAAGCTTTCTTT. It yields the protein CASSKLGGANTEAFF.

This clone has a handful of counts. The gene calls are TRBV5-4 and TRBJ1-2; 8 bases agree with TRBD1. CDR3 length: 16 residues. Germline trimming cut 4 bases from V and 4 bases from J; bases unmatched to any gene: 12. CDR1 is SGHNT and CDR2 is YYREEE in the germline V gene (reference sequence). The CDR3: CASSDARQGTTYGYTF. CDR3 in DNA: TGTGCCAGCAGCGATGCCAGACAGGGGACGACCTATGGCTACACCTTC.

The CDR3 DNA reads TGTGCCTGGGGGGCCCAGGGAAGGATTTACAATGAGCAGTTCTTC. Its protein product is CAWGAQGRIYNEQFF. The chain is built from TRBV30 and TRBJ2-1; D is perhaps TRBD1 (5 bases). V shed 5 bases and J shed 4 bases, with 18 bases lying between them. The CDR3 runs 15 residues. The V gene's germline CDR1 is GTSNPN and CDR2 SVGIG (reference sequence).

The CDR3 DNA reads TGTGCCAGCAGTACCAGCGGCCCCTACAATGAGCAGTTCTTC. It yields the protein CASSTSGPYNEQFF. The chain recombines TRBV6-1 with TRBJ2-1, with D possibly matching TRBD2 (5 bases). Trimming cost V 5 bases and J 2 bases, with 10 bases left between them. Germline CDR1 and CDR2: MNHNS and SASEGT. The CDR3 spans 14 residues.

This rearrangement joins TRBV9 to TRBJ2-5; 10 bases fit TRBD2. Trimming took 4 bases from V and 3 from J; bases not matched to a gene: 3. The CDR3 runs to 14 residues. Germline CDR1 SGDLS, CDR2 YYNGEE. For the CDR3, the DNA is TGTGCCAGCAGCTCGCTAGCGGGGGAAGAGACCCAGTACTTC. This gives the protein CASSSLAGEETQYF.

This clone showed up just once. The chain uses TRBV6-5 and TRBJ1-1; no definite D call. Germline loops: CDR1 MNHEY, CDR2 SVGAGI. The CDR3 covers 14 residues. Trimming shortened V by 5 bases and J by 0 bases, and 10 bases separated the two germline ends. The CDR3, as DNA: TGTGCCAGCAGTCCGAATACTTTGAACACTGAAGCTTTCTTT. It encodes CASSPNTLNTEAFF.

The rearrangement joins TRBV7-9 to TRBJ2-3; 11 bases match TRBD1. Germline values: CDR1 SEHNR, CDR2 FQNEAQ (reference sequence). The CDR3 contains 14 residues. V shed 5 bases, J shed 7 bases, and the junction held 5 bases outside the gene matches. The CDR3 sequence is CASSLDRGQNTQYF. CDR3 DNA: TGTGCCAGCAGCCTGGACAGGGGGCAGAATACGCAGTATTTT.

The chain links TRBV28 to TRBJ1-2; D unresolved. This CDR3 has 14 residues. The germline gives CDR1 MDHEN, CDR2 SYDVKM. Trimming removed 7 bases at V and 6 bases at J, with 18 bases between. CDR3 nucleotides: TGTGCCAGCATGATCCGCCGAGAGGCTCATGGCTACACCTTC. It encodes CASMIRREAHGYTF.

This clone was counted a few times. The chain has TRBV4-3 and TRBJ2-7; 9 nucleotides align to TRBD2. In germline, CDR1 is LGHNA, CDR2 YSLEER. The J segment lost 1 base and the V segment lost 5 bases, leaving 6 bases of the junction unmatched. This CDR3 contains 15 residues. CDR3 residues: CASSRGREGSYEQYF. The CDR3, as DNA: TGCGCCAGCAGCAGGGGGCGGGAGGGATCCTACGAGCAGTACTTC.

This rearrangement joins TRBV11-2 to TRBJ1-6; D is uncertain. Germline assignment: CDR1 SGHAT and CDR2 FQNNGV. The ends were cut back, 8 bases at V and 5 bases at J, with 4 bases in the middle. The CDR3 totals 11 residues. The CDR3 reads CASGHNSPLHF. CDR3 DNA: TGTGCCAGCGGCCATAATTCACCCCTCCACTTT.

V gene TRBV30 combines with J gene TRBJ2-7, with 11 nucleotides matching TRBD2. V shed 1 base and J 4 bases; nucleotides not matched to a gene: 6. The CDR3 runs 15 residues. From germline, CDR1 is GTSNPN and CDR2 SVGIG (reference sequence). The CDR3 protein is CAWSEGSGGGYEQYF. CDR3 in DNA: TGTGCCTGGAGTGAGGGTAGCGGGGGGGGGTACGAGCAGTACTTC. The whole variable domain, filled in from reference TRBV30 and TRBJ2-7, reads SQTIHQWPATLVQPVGSPLSLECTVEGTSNPNLYWYRQAAGRGLQLLFYSVGIGQISSEVPQNLSASRPQDRQFILSSKKLLLSDSGFYLCAWSEGSGGGYEQYFGPGTRLTVT.

V and J are TRBV9 and TRBJ1-2; D perhaps matches TRBD1 (5 bases). This CDR3 has 15 residues. V was trimmed by 4 bases and J by 13 bases, leaving 26 bases between them. CDR1 and CDR2 from the germline V gene are SGDLS and YYNGEE. CDR3 amino acids: CASSLGWGSTTLSTF. CDR3 DNA sequence: TGTGCCAGCAGCCTAGGGTGGGGCAGTACCACCCTGAGCACCTTC.

This clone was seen just once. In DNA form, the CDR3 reads TGTGCCAGCTCACCACTCGGGGGGGAGTTGAATGGCTACACCTTC. This gives the protein CASSPLGGELNGYTF. V gene TRBV18 combines with J gene TRBJ1-2, with TRBD1 as a possible D gene (5 bases). The germline V and J ends were trimmed by 1 base and 6 bases, with 15 bases remaining between them. The CDR3 extends over 15 amino acids. Germline loops: CDR1 KGHSH, CDR2 LQKENI.

This sequence joins TRBV5-1 and TRBJ2-3, with a possible D match to TRBD1 (5 bases). There are 14 residues in the CDR3. Germline V gene data show CDR1 as SGHRS and CDR2 as YFSETQ. Trimming removed 0 bases from V and 1 base from J, with 6 bases in between. The CDR3 region is CASSLGGRTDTQYF. Here the CDR3 DNA reads TGCGCCAGCAGCTTGGGGGGCCGCACAGATACGCAGTATTTT.

This sequence joins TRBV14 and TRBJ2-2; D gene uncertain. Germline CDR1 reads SGHDN; CDR2 reads FVKESK. The CDR3 has 15 amino acids. Trimming took off 0 bases at V and 1 base at J, with 6 bases between the two ends. CDR3 sequence reads: CASSQDGVNTGELFF. The CDR3 DNA follows: TGTGCCAGCAGCCAAGATGGAGTGAACACCGGGGAGCTGTTTTTT.

The chain links TRBV7-3 to TRBJ2-7; D possibly corresponds to TRBD1 (6 bases). Trimming left V 2 bases short and J 5 bases short, with 13 bases between. This CDR3 has 14 residues. The germline CDR1 and CDR2 sequences are SGHTA and FQGTGA. This CDR3 reads CASSLQGTLNEQYF. The DNA of the CDR3 is TGTGCCAGCAGCTTACAGGGGACCCTCAACGAGCAGTACTTC.

The V and J genes are TRBV7-9 and TRBJ2-2, with D tentatively TRBD2 (6 bases). Trimming shortened V by 3 bases and J by 3 bases, and 14 bases separated the two germline ends. The germline V gene has CDR1 SEHNR and CDR2 FQNEAQ (reference sequence). The CDR3 runs to 16 residues. DNA of the CDR3: TGTGCCAGCAGCTTTATTCCTAGCGCCTACACCGGGGAGCTGTTTTTT. It codes for CASSFIPSAYTGELFF.